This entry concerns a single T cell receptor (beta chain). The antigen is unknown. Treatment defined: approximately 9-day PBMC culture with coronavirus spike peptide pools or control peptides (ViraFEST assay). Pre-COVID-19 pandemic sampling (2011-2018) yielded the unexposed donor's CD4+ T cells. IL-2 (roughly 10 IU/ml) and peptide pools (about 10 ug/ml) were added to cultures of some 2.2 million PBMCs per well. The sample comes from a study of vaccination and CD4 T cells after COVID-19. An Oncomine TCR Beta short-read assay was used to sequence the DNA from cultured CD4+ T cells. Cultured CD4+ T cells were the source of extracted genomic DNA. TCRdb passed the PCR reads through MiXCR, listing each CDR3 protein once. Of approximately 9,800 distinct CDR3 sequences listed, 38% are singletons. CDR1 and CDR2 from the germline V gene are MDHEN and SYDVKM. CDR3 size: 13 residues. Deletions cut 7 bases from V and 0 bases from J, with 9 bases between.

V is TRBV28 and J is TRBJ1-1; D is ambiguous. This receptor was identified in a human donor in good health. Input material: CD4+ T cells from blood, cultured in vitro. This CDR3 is CASTIRVNTEAFF. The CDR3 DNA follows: TGTGCCAGCACCATCCGGGTGAACACTGAAGCTTTCTTT.